One T cell receptor (beta chain) is described in this entry. The antigen is undetermined. Per the germline V gene, CDR1 is MGHRA and CDR2 is YSYEKL. Germline trimming cut 3 bases from V and 5 bases from J; bases unmatched to any gene: 7. The CDR3 runs 16 residues. This entry belongs to a study of T-cell memory formation after mild COVID-19. Study as a whole: TCR clusters were mostly confined to one donor each. General study results and limits: Mainly in CM and EM were contracting CD4+ clones; CD8+ were in EMRA.

From the 5' RACE reads, TCRdb called clonotypes with MiXCR, one entry per CDR3 protein. The table lists hundreds of thousands of distinct CDR3 sequences, 15% to 20% of them singletons. The sequence was obtained from an adult woman who had mild COVID-19 (a few samples of this study predate the infection). Cell type and time point are not known. The rearrangement joins TRBV4-1 to TRBJ2-2; 9 nucleotides align to TRBD1. The sequenced sample was PBMCs or a T cell subset sorted from them (not recorded which). The CDR3 region is CASSQLPGQGTGELFF. CDR3 bases: TGCGCCAGCAGCCAGTTGCCGGGACAGGGAACCGGGGAGCTGTTTTTT.